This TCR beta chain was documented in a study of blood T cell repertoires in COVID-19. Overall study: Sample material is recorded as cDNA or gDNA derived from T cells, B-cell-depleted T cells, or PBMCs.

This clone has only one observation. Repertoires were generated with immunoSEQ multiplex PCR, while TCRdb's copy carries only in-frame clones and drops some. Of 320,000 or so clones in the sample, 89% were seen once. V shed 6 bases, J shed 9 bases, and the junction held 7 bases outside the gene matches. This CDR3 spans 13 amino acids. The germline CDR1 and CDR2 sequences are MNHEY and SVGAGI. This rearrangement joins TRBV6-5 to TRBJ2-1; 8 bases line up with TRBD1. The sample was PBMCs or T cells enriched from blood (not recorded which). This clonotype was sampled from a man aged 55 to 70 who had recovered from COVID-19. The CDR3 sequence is CASSPAGGFEQFF. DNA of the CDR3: TGTGCCAGCAGCCCAGCAGGGGGCTTTGAGCAGTTCTTC.